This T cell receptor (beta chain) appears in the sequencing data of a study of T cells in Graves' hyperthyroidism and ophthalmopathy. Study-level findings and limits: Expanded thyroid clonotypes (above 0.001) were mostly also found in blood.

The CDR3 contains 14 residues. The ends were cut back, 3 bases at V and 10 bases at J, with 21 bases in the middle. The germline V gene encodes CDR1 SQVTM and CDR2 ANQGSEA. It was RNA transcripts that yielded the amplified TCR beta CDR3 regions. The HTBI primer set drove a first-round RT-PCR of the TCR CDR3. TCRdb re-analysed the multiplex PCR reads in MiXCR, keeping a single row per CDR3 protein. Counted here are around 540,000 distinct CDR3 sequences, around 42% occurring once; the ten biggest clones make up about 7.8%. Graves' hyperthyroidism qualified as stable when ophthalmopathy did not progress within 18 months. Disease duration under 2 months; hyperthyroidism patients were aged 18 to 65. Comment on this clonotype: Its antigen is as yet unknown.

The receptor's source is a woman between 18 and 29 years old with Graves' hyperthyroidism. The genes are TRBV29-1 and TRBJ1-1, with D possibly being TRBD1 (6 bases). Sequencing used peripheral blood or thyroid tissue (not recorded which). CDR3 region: CSVDVAGGGRRAFF. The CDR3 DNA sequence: TGCAGCGTTGATGTAGCGGGAGGGGGGCGCAGAGCTTTCTTT.